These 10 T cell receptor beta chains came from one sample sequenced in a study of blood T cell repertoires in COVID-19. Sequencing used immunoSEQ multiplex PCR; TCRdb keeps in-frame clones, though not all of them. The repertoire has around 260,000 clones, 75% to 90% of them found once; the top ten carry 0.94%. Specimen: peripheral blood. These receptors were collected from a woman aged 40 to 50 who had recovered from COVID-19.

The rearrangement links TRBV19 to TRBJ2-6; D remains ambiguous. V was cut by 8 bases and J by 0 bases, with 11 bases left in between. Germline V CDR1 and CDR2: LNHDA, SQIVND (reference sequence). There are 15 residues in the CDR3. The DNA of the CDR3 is TGTGCCAGTGGTAGGCTTTCCTCTGGGGCCAACGTCCTGACTTTC. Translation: CASGRLSSGANVLTF.

The CDR3 bases are TGTGCCAGCAGTAGCACAGGGGGGGATAATTCACCCCTCCACTTT. Residues: CASSSTGGDNSPLHF. V and J are TRBV6-4 and TRBJ1-6; TRBD1 matches 8 bases. J gave up 5 bases and V 5 bases, and 5 bases lay outside the gene matches. The CDR3 runs 15 residues. Germline CDR1 is MRHNA and CDR2 is SNTAGT.

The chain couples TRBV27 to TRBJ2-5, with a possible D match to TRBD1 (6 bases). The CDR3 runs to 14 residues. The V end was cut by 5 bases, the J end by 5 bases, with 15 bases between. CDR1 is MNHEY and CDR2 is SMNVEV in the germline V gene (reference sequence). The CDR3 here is CASSLRTAGETQYF. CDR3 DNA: TGTGCCAGCAGTCTTCGGACAGCAGGGGAGACCCAGTACTTC.

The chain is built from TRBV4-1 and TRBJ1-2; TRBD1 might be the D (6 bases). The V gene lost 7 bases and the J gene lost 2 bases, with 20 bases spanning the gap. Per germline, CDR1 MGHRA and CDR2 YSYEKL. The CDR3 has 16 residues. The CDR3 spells CASTANEQGWNYGYTF. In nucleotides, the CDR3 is TGCGCCAGCACCGCCAATGAGCAGGGGTGGAACTATGGCTACACCTTC.

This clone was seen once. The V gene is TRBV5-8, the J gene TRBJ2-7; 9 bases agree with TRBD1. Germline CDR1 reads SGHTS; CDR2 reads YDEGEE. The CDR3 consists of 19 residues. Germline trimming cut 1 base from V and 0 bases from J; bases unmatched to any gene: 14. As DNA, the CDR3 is TGTGCCAGCAGCTTGTTGTGGAGGATCCGGGACAGGGCCTCCTACGAGCAGTACTTC. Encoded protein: CASSLLWRIRDRASYEQYF.

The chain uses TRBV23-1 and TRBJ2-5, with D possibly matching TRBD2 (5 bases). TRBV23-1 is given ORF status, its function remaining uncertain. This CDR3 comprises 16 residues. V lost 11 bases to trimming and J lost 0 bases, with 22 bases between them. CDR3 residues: CAQSGTRTVYQETQYF. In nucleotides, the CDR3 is TGCGCCCAAAGCGGAACAAGGACTGTGTACCAAGAGACCCAGTACTTC.

The CDR3 sequence is CASSLGTLLRTDTQYF. In DNA, the CDR3 is TGCGCCAGCAGCCTGGGGACACTTCTACGCACAGATACGCAGTATTTT. V usage is TRBV5-1 and J usage is TRBJ2-3; the D gene is possibly TRBD1 (6 bases). From germline, CDR1 is SGHRS and CDR2 YFSETQ. The CDR3 sequence is 16 residues long. Trimming cost V 4 bases and J 1 base, with 16 bases left between them.

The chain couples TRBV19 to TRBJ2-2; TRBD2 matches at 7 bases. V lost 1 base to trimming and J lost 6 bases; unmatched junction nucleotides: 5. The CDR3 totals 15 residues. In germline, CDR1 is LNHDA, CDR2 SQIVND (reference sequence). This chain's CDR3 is CASSIGREVAGELFF. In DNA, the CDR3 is TGTGCCAGTAGTATAGGACGGGAGGTGGCCGGGGAGCTGTTTTTT.

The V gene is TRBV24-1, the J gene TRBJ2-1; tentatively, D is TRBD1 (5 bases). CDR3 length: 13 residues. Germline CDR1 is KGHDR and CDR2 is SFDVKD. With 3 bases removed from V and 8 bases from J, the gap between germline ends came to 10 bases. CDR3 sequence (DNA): TGTGCCACCAGTGATGTAGGGGCCGATGAGCAGTTCTTC. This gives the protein CATSDVGADEQFF.

CDR3 sequence: CASSRWTGAYYEQYF. In DNA, the CDR3 is TGTGCCAGTAGTAGATGGACAGGGGCGTACTACGAGCAGTACTTC. The J gene is TRBJ2-7, the V gene TRBV19, with 9 bases lining up with TRBD1. Germline V gene data show CDR1 as LNHDA and CDR2 as SQIVND (reference sequence). V lost 4 bases to trimming and J lost 3 bases; unmatched junction nucleotides: 7. The CDR3 is 15 amino acids.